These T cell receptor beta chains were read from a single sample in a study of Ad26.COV2.S vaccination and SARS-CoV-2 variants. Repertoires were generated with immunoSEQ multiplex PCR, while TCRdb's copy carries only in-frame clones and drops some. The data show approximately 300,000 clones, around 83% seen once. The specimen comprised peripheral blood, sampled in a trial of Ad26.COV2.S vaccine versus placebo. These receptor sequences come from a person between 18 and 65 years old who received the Ad26.COV2.S COVID-19 vaccine or a placebo. The CDR3 runs from the conserved cysteine through the conserved F or W. A D gene is named only where the DNA matches it firmly. Some rows have no size entry. The others give once, few or many, or a class for an expanded clone.

D gene: TRBD1; clone size: -; V gene: TRBV18; J gene: TRBJ1-2; CDR3 DNA: TGTGCCAGCTCACCCACTGACAGGGGGCGGAATGGCTACACCTTC; CDR3 protein: CASSPTDRGRNGYTF
D gene: -; clone size: -; V gene: TRBV30; J gene: TRBJ1-1; CDR3 DNA: TGTGCCTGGAGTGTAACGAGATCATCGAACACTGAAGCTTTCTTT; CDR3 protein: CAWSVTRSSNTEAFF
D gene: -; clone size: -; V gene: TRBV2; J gene: TRBJ2-7; CDR3 DNA: TGTGCCAGCAGTCAAATCCGGGACAACTCCTACGAGCAGTACTTC; CDR3 protein: CASSQIRDNSYEQYF
D gene: -; clone size: once; V gene: TRBV19; J gene: TRBJ2-7; CDR3 DNA: TGTGCCAGTAGCAGGGACCCCTCCTACGAGCAGTACTTC; CDR3 protein: CASSRDPSYEQYF
D gene: -; clone size: -; V gene: TRBV9; J gene: TRBJ2-3; CDR3 DNA: TGTGCCAGCAGCGTAGCAGCCCCCAAGTGGGATACGCAGTATTTT; CDR3 protein: CASSVAAPKWDTQYF
D gene: TRBD2; clone size: -; V gene: TRBV6-6; J gene: TRBJ2-7; CDR3 DNA: TGTGCCAGCAGTTACTCCAGCGGGGGCTACGAGCAGTACTTC; CDR3 protein: CASSYSSGGYEQYF
D gene: -; clone size: -; V gene: TRBV9; J gene: TRBJ2-1; CDR3 DNA: TGTGCCAGCAGCGTAGCGGCGGGGAACAATAATGAGCAGTTCTTC; CDR3 protein: CASSVAAGNNNEQFF
D gene: -; clone size: -; V gene: TRBV20-1; J gene: TRBJ2-1; CDR3 DNA: TGCAGTGCTAGTGGGTCGGGGTTCTCCTACAATGAGCAGTTCTTC; CDR3 protein: CSASGSGFSYNEQFF
D gene: -; clone size: -; V gene: TRBV5-1; J gene: TRBJ2-7; CDR3 DNA: TGCGCCAGCAGCCCCGAGCAGTTACTCTACGAGCAGTACTTC; CDR3 protein: CASSPEQLLYEQYF
D gene: TRBD2; clone size: -; V gene: TRBV7-3; J gene: TRBJ2-3; CDR3 DNA: TGTGCCAGCAGCTATAGCGGGGGAACAGATACGCAGTATTTT; CDR3 protein: CASSYSGGTDTQYF
D gene: -; clone size: -; V gene: TRBV11-2; J gene: TRBJ1-2; CDR3 DNA: TGTGCCAGCAGCTTAGGGTTAGGGAGCTATGGCTACACCTTC; CDR3 protein: CASSLGLGSYGYTF
D gene: -; clone size: -; V gene: TRBV6-2/TRBV6-3; J gene: TRBJ2-5; CDR3 DNA: TGTGCCAGCAGTTTGATAGGACAAGAGACCCAGTACTTC; CDR3 protein: CASSLIGQETQYF
D gene: TRBD1; clone size: -; V gene: TRBV9; J gene: TRBJ2-6; CDR3 DNA: TGTGCCAGCAGCCTCCGGACAGGTAGCTCTGGGGCCAACGTCCTGACTTTC; CDR3 protein: CASSLRTGSSGANVLTF
D gene: -; clone size: -; V gene: TRBV5-4; J gene: TRBJ1-3; CDR3 DNA: TGTGCCAGCAGCTCCGGACAGAACTCTGGAAACACCATATATTTT; CDR3 protein: CASSSGQNSGNTIYF
D gene: -; clone size: -; V gene: TRBV6-5; J gene: TRBJ2-2; CDR3 DNA: TGTGCCAGCAGTTTTGAGGGGCACCGGGAGCTGTTTTTT; CDR3 protein: CASSFEGHRELFF
D gene: TRBD1; clone size: -; V gene: TRBV2; J gene: TRBJ2-7; CDR3 DNA: TGTGCCAGCAGTCTCGGGACAGGTCCCTACGAGCAGTACTTC; CDR3 protein: CASSLGTGPYEQYF
D gene: -; clone size: -; V gene: TRBV6-5; J gene: TRBJ2-7; CDR3 DNA: TGTGCCAGCAGTTACTCGATGGACAGACCCTACGAGCAGTACTTC; CDR3 protein: CASSYSMDRPYEQYF
D gene: TRBD1; clone size: -; V gene: TRBV7-2; J gene: TRBJ1-2; CDR3 DNA: TGTGCCAGCAGCTTAGCAGGACAGGCAATCAAGGGCTACACCTTC; CDR3 protein: CASSLAGQAIKGYTF
D gene: -; clone size: -; V gene: TRBV16; J gene: TRBJ1-2; CDR3 DNA: TGTGCCAGCAGCCGAAGGGGGGCAGAGGGCTACACCTTC; CDR3 protein: CASSRRGAEGYTF
D gene: -; clone size: -; V gene: TRBV6-5; J gene: TRBJ1-2; CDR3 DNA: TGTGCCAGCACGAAGGGTTACGGCTACACCTTC; CDR3 protein: CASTKGYGYTF
D gene: TRBD1; clone size: -; V gene: TRBV5-1; J gene: TRBJ1-1; CDR3 DNA: TGCGCCAGCAGCTTGACAGGGGTGAACACTGAAGCTTTCTTT; CDR3 protein: CASSLTGVNTEAFF
D gene: -; clone size: -; V gene: TRBV19; J gene: TRBJ2-3; CDR3 DNA: TGTGCCAGTAGTATACAGGGACGCACAGATACGCAGTATTTT; CDR3 protein: CASSIQGRTDTQYF
D gene: TRBD1; clone size: -; V gene: TRBV2; J gene: TRBJ1-2; CDR3 DNA: TGTGCCAGCAGTGGGGAAATTACACCGGGACAGGGGACTAACTATGGCTACACCTTC; CDR3 protein: CASSGEITPGQGTNYGYTF
D gene: -; clone size: once; V gene: TRBV25-1; J gene: TRBJ1-5; CDR3 DNA: TGTGCCAGCAGTGAACTGGAGGGGCGGAGCAATCAGCCCCAGCATTTT; CDR3 protein: CASSELEGRSNQPQHF
D gene: TRBD1; clone size: -; V gene: TRBV11-2; J gene: TRBJ1-4; CDR3 DNA: TGTGCCAGCAGCTCCATCCGGGACAGGGTAAATGAAAAACTGTTTTTT; CDR3 protein: CASSSIRDRVNEKLFF
D gene: -; clone size: -; V gene: TRBV5-1; J gene: TRBJ2-1; CDR3 DNA: TGCGCCAGCAGCTTGGGGACAGCCGGGACGTACAATGAGCAGTTCTTC; CDR3 protein: CASSLGTAGTYNEQFF
D gene: -; clone size: -; V gene: TRBV25-1; J gene: TRBJ1-1; CDR3 DNA: TGTGCCAGCAGTGAATTCTGGTCGCCCGGGGCAGATGAAGCTTTCTTT; CDR3 protein: CASSEFWSPGADEAFF
D gene: -; clone size: -; V gene: TRBV5-1; J gene: TRBJ1-1; CDR3 DNA: TGCGCCAGCAGCCCTACGACAGATAGCGCTGAAGCTTTCTTT; CDR3 protein: CASSPTTDSAEAFF
D gene: -; clone size: -; V gene: TRBV30; J gene: TRBJ1-6; CDR3 DNA: TGTGCCTGGAGCTTCTGGAGTCTACGGAGCTCCTATAATTCACCCCTCCACTTT; CDR3 protein: CAWSFWSLRSSYNSPLHF
D gene: -; clone size: -; V gene: TRBV18; J gene: TRBJ2-2; CDR3 DNA: TGTGCCAGCTCACCACAGCGGGCGGACTACAACACCGGGGAGCTGTTTTTT; CDR3 protein: CASSPQRADYNTGELFF
D gene: TRBD2; clone size: once; V gene: TRBV9; J gene: TRBJ2-1; CDR3 DNA: TGTGCCAGCACTCGGACGAGCGGGGCGCTGAATGAGCAGTTCTTC; CDR3 protein: CASTRTSGALNEQFF
D gene: -; clone size: -; V gene: TRBV19; J gene: TRBJ1-1; CDR3 DNA: TGTGCCAGTAGTCTAGGGGGGACGATCGTCACTGAAGCTTTCTTT; CDR3 protein: CASSLGGTIVTEAFF
D gene: -; clone size: once; V gene: TRBV30; J gene: TRBJ2-2; CDR3 DNA: TGTGCCTGGAGAGCGACTAACACCGGGGAGCTGTTTTTT; CDR3 protein: CAWRATNTGELFF
D gene: -; clone size: once; V gene: TRBV6-2/TRBV6-3; J gene: TRBJ1-1; CDR3 DNA: TGTGCCAGCAGTCCCAATCGGTCCGGGGGGAACACTGAAGCTTTCTTT; CDR3 protein: CASSPNRSGGNTEAFF
D gene: -; clone size: -; V gene: TRBV19; J gene: TRBJ2-2; CDR3 DNA: TGTGCCAGTAGTAACCAGCGGGGGGAGCTGTTTTTT; CDR3 protein: CASSNQRGELFF
D gene: -; clone size: -; V gene: TRBV6-5; J gene: TRBJ1-4; CDR3 DNA: TGTGCCAGCCTAAGGACTCCGAATGAAAAACTGTTTTTT; CDR3 protein: CASLRTPNEKLFF
D gene: -; clone size: -; V gene: TRBV5-1; J gene: TRBJ2-6; CDR3 DNA: TGCGCCAGCAGCTTGTCCGGGACACCTCGCTCTGGGGCCAACGTCCTGACTTTC; CDR3 protein: CASSLSGTPRSGANVLTF
D gene: -; clone size: -; V gene: TRBV6-6; J gene: TRBJ2-5; CDR3 DNA: TGTGCCAGCAGTTACTCGAGTTGGGAGACCCAGTACTTC; CDR3 protein: CASSYSSWETQYF
D gene: TRBD2; clone size: -; V gene: TRBV9; J gene: TRBJ2-2; CDR3 DNA: TGTGCCAGCAGCTCCAGGCTAGCGGGGGAAACCGGGGAGCTGTTTTTT; CDR3 protein: CASSSRLAGETGELFF
D gene: TRBD2; clone size: -; V gene: TRBV5-1; J gene: TRBJ2-1; CDR3 DNA: TGCGCCAGCAGAAGAGCGGGGGACACGAATGAGCAGTTCTTC; CDR3 protein: CASRRAGDTNEQFF
D gene: -; clone size: -; V gene: TRBV5-1; J gene: TRBJ1-1; CDR3 DNA: TGCGCCAGCAGCTCCGGGACAACGGTGAACACTGAAGCTTTCTTT; CDR3 protein: CASSSGTTVNTEAFF
D gene: -; clone size: -; V gene: TRBV19; J gene: TRBJ1-4; CDR3 DNA: TGTGCCAGTAGTATTTGGGGCACTAATGAAAAACTGTTTTTT; CDR3 protein: CASSIWGTNEKLFF
D gene: -; clone size: -; V gene: TRBV2; J gene: TRBJ2-2; CDR3 DNA: TGTGCCAGCACTCAAGGGGAGGACGGGGAGCTGTTTTTT; CDR3 protein: CASTQGEDGELFF
D gene: -; clone size: -; V gene: TRBV3-1/TRBV3-2; J gene: TRBJ1-6; CDR3 DNA: TGTGCCAGCAGCCAAAGATCGTTGGGGGGGCTGTCACCCCTCCACTTT; CDR3 protein: CASSQRSLGGLSPLHF
D gene: TRBD2; clone size: -; V gene: TRBV7-3; J gene: TRBJ2-3; CDR3 DNA: TGTGCCAGCAGCCCCCGTGGTAGCGGGGGTGATACGCAGTATTTT; CDR3 protein: CASSPRGSGGDTQYF
D gene: TRBD2; clone size: -; V gene: TRBV6-2/TRBV6-3; J gene: TRBJ2-3; CDR3 DNA: TGTGCCAGCAGACCTCGACTAGCGGGCACAGATACGCAGTATTTT; CDR3 protein: CASRPRLAGTDTQYF
D gene: -; clone size: once; V gene: TRBV5-8; J gene: TRBJ2-7; CDR3 DNA: TGTGCCAGCAGCTTAATGGCCGAGCAGTACTTC; CDR3 protein: CASSLMAEQYF
D gene: -; clone size: -; V gene: TRBV7-6; J gene: TRBJ2-7; CDR3 DNA: TGTGCCAGCAGCTTAGAGCCAGGGTTACCCTACGAGCAGTACTTC; CDR3 protein: CASSLEPGLPYEQYF
D gene: -; clone size: -; V gene: TRBV11-2; J gene: TRBJ1-1; CDR3 DNA: TGTGCCAGCAGCTTTGAGGGGAGGAGCACTGAAGCTTTCTTT; CDR3 protein: CASSFEGRSTEAFF
D gene: TRBD2; clone size: -; V gene: TRBV3-1/TRBV3-2; J gene: TRBJ2-7; CDR3 DNA: TGTGCCAGCAGCCCGGGGGGGCGGTACGAGCAGTACTTC; CDR3 protein: CASSPGGRYEQYF
D gene: TRBD1; clone size: -; V gene: TRBV6-5; J gene: TRBJ2-1; CDR3 DNA: TGTGCCAGCAGTTACTCCCCGGGACAGGAGTACAATGAGCAGTTCTTC; CDR3 protein: CASSYSPGQEYNEQFF
D gene: -; clone size: -; V gene: TRBV5-1; J gene: TRBJ2-5; CDR3 DNA: TGCGCCAGCAGCTTAGGGGGGGACGGAGAGACCCAGTACTTC; CDR3 protein: CASSLGGDGETQYF